These 10 T cell receptor beta chains originate from one sample sequenced in a study of early T cells in non-severe SARS-CoV-2 infection. TCRdb fed the 5' RACE reads into MiXCR, producing one record per CDR3 protein. Of about 44,000 distinct CDR3 sequences in the sample, roughly 6% are singletons; the top ten hold over 10%. The sample taken for sequencing was whole blood. The receptor set was obtained from an adult who was a healthcare worker with PCR-confirmed SARS-CoV-2 infection or an uninfected control (not recorded which).

This clonotype showed up many times. V usage is TRBV29-1 and J usage is TRBJ2-1; 9 nucleotides align to TRBD1. V shed 7 bases and J 3 bases; nucleotides not matched to a gene: 7. Germline loops: CDR1 SQVTM, CDR2 ANQGSEA. The CDR3 runs to 14 residues. CDR3 region: CSAVTGGDYNEQFF. CDR3 nucleotides: TGCAGCGCCGTAACAGGGGGCGACTACAATGAGCAGTTCTTC.

The gene calls are TRBV5-1 and TRBJ1-2; 7 bases agree with TRBD1. Trimming took 5 bases from V and 4 from J; bases not matched to a gene: 8. Germline V gene sequence: CDR1 SGHRS, CDR2 YFSETQ. CDR3 size: 14 residues. CDR3 nucleotides: TGCGCCAGCAGGTTCCTGGGACAGACCTATGGCTACACCTTC. Amino acids: CASRFLGQTYGYTF.

This clonotype was observed many times. V gene TRBV7-9 combines with J gene TRBJ1-5; D is ambiguous. V was clipped by 7 bases and J by 0 bases, with 10 bases between them. The CDR3 has 14 residues. From germline, CDR1 is SEHNR and CDR2 FQNEAQ (reference sequence). CDR3: CASTRLDSNQPQHF. The CDR3 DNA sequence: TGTGCCAGCACCCGACTCGATAGCAATCAGCCCCAGCATTTT.

This clonotype was seen ten or more times. CDR3 bases: TGCGCCAGCAGCTTGAATCTCCCGGGCACAGATACGCAGTATTTT. Encoded protein: CASSLNLPGTDTQYF. The chain combines TRBV5-1 with TRBJ2-3; D remains ambiguous. The CDR3 runs 15 residues. V lost 1 base to trimming and J lost 1 base, with 10 bases between them. Per germline, CDR1 SGHRS and CDR2 YFSETQ.

The chain uses TRBV12-3 or TRBV12-4 and TRBJ1-1; 9 nucleotides align to TRBD1. The CDR3 covers 13 residues. Trimming at V came to 4 bases and at J to 5 bases, leaving 2 bases not matched to a gene. CDR3 loop: CASSWTGETEAFF. In DNA form, the CDR3 reads TGTGCCAGCAGTTGGACAGGGGAAACTGAAGCTTTCTTT.

Only a few counts were recorded for this clonotype. V usage is TRBV20-1 and J usage is TRBJ1-1, with 7 bases that match TRBD1. Germline CDR1 reads DFQATT; CDR2 reads SNEGSKA (reference sequence). Unmatched junction bases numbered 6, after V lost 5 bases and J lost 0 bases. This CDR3 has 14 amino acids. CDR3 protein: CSAHHRGLNTEAFF. DNA for the CDR3: TGCAGTGCTCACCACAGGGGACTGAACACTGAAGCTTTCTTT.

In its sample, this clonotype was seen a few times. The gene calls are TRBV2 and TRBJ2-1, with D perhaps matching TRBD2 (6 bases). From germline, CDR1 is SNHLY and CDR2 FYNNEI. With 6 bases removed from V and 10 bases from J, the gap between germline ends came to 16 bases. CDR3 length: 13 amino acids. CDR3 in DNA: TGTGCCAGCAGCGTACTAGCTTCCCTGGAGCAGTTCTTC. This codes for CASSVLASLEQFF.

This clonotype occurred many times. The V call is TRBV12-3 or TRBV12-4, the J call TRBJ1-6, with a weak D call TRBD1 (6 bases). Between the trimmed V and J ends, which lost 4 bases and 6 bases, there was a span of 13 bases. There are 15 residues in the CDR3. CDR3 sequence reads: CASSWGTRTNSPLHF. In DNA, the CDR3 is TGTGCCAGCAGTTGGGGGACACGGACTAATTCACCCCTCCACTTT.

This clonotype was detected many times. This chain connects TRBV2 to TRBJ2-1, with 7 nucleotides matching TRBD1. This CDR3 contains 13 residues. Germline-derived CDR1 and CDR2 are SNHLY and FYNNEI. V lost 10 bases to trimming and J lost 7 bases; unmatched junction nucleotides: 10. CDR3 in amino acids: CAITGQYRNEQFF. CDR3 DNA: TGTGCCATTACGGGACAGTATCGAAATGAGCAGTTCTTC.

This clonotype was observed many times. V usage is TRBV28 and J usage is TRBJ2-7, with 7 bases identical to TRBD1. The CDR3 covers 16 residues. Germline V CDR1 and CDR2: MDHEN, SYDVKM. J was trimmed by 2 bases and V by 7 bases; bases with no gene match: 14. As DNA, the CDR3 is TGTGCCAGCACCTTCAGGACAGGCGACTTACCCTACGAGCAGTACTTC. As protein: CASTFRTGDLPYEQYF.